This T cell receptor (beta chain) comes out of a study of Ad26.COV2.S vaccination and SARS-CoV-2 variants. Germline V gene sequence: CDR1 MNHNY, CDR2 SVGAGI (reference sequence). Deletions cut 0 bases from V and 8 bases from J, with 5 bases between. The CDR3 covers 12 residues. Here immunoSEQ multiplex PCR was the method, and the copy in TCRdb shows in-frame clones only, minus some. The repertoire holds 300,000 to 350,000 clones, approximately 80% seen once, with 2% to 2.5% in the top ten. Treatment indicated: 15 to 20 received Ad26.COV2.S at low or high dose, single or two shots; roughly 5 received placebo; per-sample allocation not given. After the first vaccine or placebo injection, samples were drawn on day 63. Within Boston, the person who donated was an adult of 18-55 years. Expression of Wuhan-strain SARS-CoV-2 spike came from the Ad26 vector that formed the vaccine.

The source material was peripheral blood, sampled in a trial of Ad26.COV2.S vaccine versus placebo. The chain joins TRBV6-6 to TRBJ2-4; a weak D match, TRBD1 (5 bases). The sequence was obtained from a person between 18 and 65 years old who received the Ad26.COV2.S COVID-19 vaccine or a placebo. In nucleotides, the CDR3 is TGTGCCAGCAGTTACTCCAGGGACATTCAGTACTTC. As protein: CASSYSRDIQYF.